Listed below are T cell receptor beta chains from one sample, sequenced in a study of blood T cell repertoires in COVID-19. Sequenced by immunoSEQ multiplex PCR; TCRdb stores in-frame clones only, minus some. Here the sample spans 150,000 or so clones, approximately 82% being singletons. The source material was PBMCs or T cells enriched from blood (not recorded which). These receptors were obtained from a man in his 60s who had recovered from COVID-19. CDR3s include the opening cysteine and the closing phenylalanine or tryptophan. The D gene is left open where the match is weak. Clone sizes are given selectively: once, few, many, or a class where the clone is expanded.

d_gene: NA
len: 15
abundance: NA
j_gene: TRBJ2-3
v_gene: TRBV5-1
CDR3aa: CASSLRGTYTDTQYF
CDR3nt: TGCGCCAGCAGCTTGAGGGGAACATACACAGATACGCAGTATTTT

d_gene: TRBD1
len: 14
abundance: NA
j_gene: TRBJ1-5
v_gene: TRBV10-3
CDR3aa: CASQGTGDNQPQHF
CDR3nt: TGTGCCAGCCAAGGGACAGGGGACAATCAGCCCCAGCATTTT

d_gene: TRBD1
len: 17
abundance: NA
j_gene: TRBJ2-2
v_gene: TRBV18
CDR3aa: CASSPPGTGSGTGELFF
CDR3nt: TGTGCCAGCTCACCTCCCGGGACAGGATCGGGCACCGGGGAGCTGTTTTTT

d_gene: TRBD2
len: 14
abundance: few
j_gene: TRBJ2-1
v_gene: TRBV7-8
CDR3aa: CASNSGGNNNEQFF
CDR3nt: TGTGCCAGCAACTCGGGAGGAAACAACAATGAGCAGTTCTTC

d_gene: TRBD1
len: 14
abundance: NA
j_gene: TRBJ1-1
v_gene: TRBV28
CDR3aa: CASSFTGVNTEAFF
CDR3nt: TGTGCCAGCAGTTTTACAGGGGTGAACACTGAAGCTTTCTTT

d_gene: TRBD1
len: 13
abundance: NA
j_gene: TRBJ2-7
v_gene: TRBV19
CDR3aa: CASSGDRDYEQYF
CDR3nt: TGTGCCAGTAGTGGGGACAGGGACTACGAGCAGTACTTC

d_gene: NA
len: 15
abundance: NA
j_gene: TRBJ1-1
v_gene: TRBV6-2/TRBV6-3
CDR3aa: CASSYSGHLNTEAFF
CDR3nt: TGTGCCAGCAGTTACTCGGGGCACCTGAACACTGAAGCTTTCTTT

d_gene: TRBD2
len: 14
abundance: NA
j_gene: TRBJ2-5
v_gene: TRBV2
CDR3aa: CASSEWAGVETQYF
CDR3nt: TGTGCCAGCAGTGAATGGGCGGGAGTAGAGACCCAGTACTTC

d_gene: NA
len: 14
abundance: NA
j_gene: TRBJ1-5
v_gene: TRBV2
CDR3aa: CASSVRTGNQPQHF
CDR3nt: TGTGCCAGCAGTGTCCGGACTGGAAATCAGCCCCAGCATTTT

d_gene: NA
len: 16
abundance: NA
j_gene: TRBJ2-3
v_gene: TRBV24-1
CDR3aa: CATSDPLEMGTDTQYF
CDR3nt: TGTGCCACCAGTGATCCTCTAGAGATGGGCACAGATACGCAGTATTTT

d_gene: TRBD2
len: 17
abundance: NA
j_gene: TRBJ2-2
v_gene: TRBV3-1/TRBV3-2
CDR3aa: CASSQGIGGANTGELFF
CDR3nt: TGTGCCAGCAGCCAAGGCATTGGGGGGGCGAACACCGGGGAGCTGTTTTTT

d_gene: NA
len: 12
abundance: NA
j_gene: TRBJ1-1
v_gene: TRBV28
CDR3aa: CSLGRGNTEAFF
CDR3nt: TGCTCATTGGGAAGGGGGAACACTGAAGCTTTCTTT

d_gene: TRBD2
len: 17
abundance: NA
j_gene: TRBJ2-5
v_gene: TRBV2
CDR3aa: CASSESRLAGSSWNQYF
CDR3nt: TGTGCCAGCAGTGAAAGTCGTCTAGCGGGAAGTTCTTGGAACCAGTACTTC

d_gene: NA
len: 15
abundance: NA
j_gene: TRBJ1-5
v_gene: TRBV6-5
CDR3aa: CASSLPGDGNQPQHF
CDR3nt: TGTGCCAGCAGTTTGCCAGGCGACGGCAATCAGCCCCAGCATTTT

d_gene: NA
len: 15
abundance: once
j_gene: TRBJ1-5
v_gene: TRBV5-1
CDR3aa: CASRTDSFSNQPQHF
CDR3nt: TGCGCCAGCAGAACTGACAGCTTTAGCAATCAGCCCCAGCATTTT

d_gene: NA
len: 14
abundance: NA
j_gene: TRBJ2-7
v_gene: TRBV6-4
CDR3aa: CASKRDTNTYEQYF
CDR3nt: TGTGCCAGCAAACGGGACACAAACACCTACGAGCAGTACTTC

d_gene: TRBD1
len: 14
abundance: NA
j_gene: TRBJ1-5
v_gene: TRBV27
CDR3aa: CASSPTGDRQPQHF
CDR3nt: TGTGCCAGCAGTCCCACAGGGGATAGGCAGCCCCAGCATTTT

d_gene: NA
len: 13
abundance: NA
j_gene: TRBJ1-2
v_gene: TRBV28
CDR3aa: CASSTGTNYGYTF
CDR3nt: TGTGCCAGCAGCACCGGGACTAACTATGGCTACACCTTC

d_gene: TRBD1
len: 13
abundance: NA
j_gene: TRBJ1-2
v_gene: TRBV25-1
CDR3aa: CASSGTGVGGYTF
CDR3nt: TGTGCCAGCAGTGGGACAGGGGTCGGGGGCTACACCTTC

d_gene: NA
len: 16
abundance: NA
j_gene: TRBJ2-7
v_gene: TRBV7-2
CDR3aa: CASSLGQVRFTYEQYF
CDR3nt: TGTGCCAGCAGCCTGGGACAAGTCCGCTTCACCTACGAGCAGTACTTC

d_gene: NA
len: 20
abundance: NA
j_gene: TRBJ1-6
v_gene: TRBV27
CDR3aa: CASSRVLEGRGLRPNSPLHF
CDR3nt: TGTGCCAGCAGCCGCGTATTAGAGGGCAGGGGCCTGCGCCCGAATTCACCCCTCCACTTT

d_gene: NA
len: 16
abundance: NA
j_gene: TRBJ1-6
v_gene: TRBV4-1
CDR3aa: CASSQPGQWPNSPLHF
CDR3nt: TGCGCCAGCAGCCAACCCGGACAGTGGCCGAATTCACCCCTCCACTTT

d_gene: TRBD1
len: 18
abundance: NA
j_gene: TRBJ1-4
v_gene: TRBV7-8
CDR3aa: CASSSNLRRDREDEKLFF
CDR3nt: TGTGCCAGCAGCTCTAATTTAAGACGGGACAGGGAGGATGAAAAACTGTTTTTT

d_gene: TRBD1
len: 16
abundance: NA
j_gene: TRBJ1-4
v_gene: TRBV5-6
CDR3aa: CASSLTGTGDREKLFF
CDR3nt: TGTGCCAGCAGCTTGACCGGGACAGGGGATCGTGAAAAACTGTTTTTT

d_gene: TRBD1
len: 12
abundance: NA
j_gene: TRBJ1-1
v_gene: TRBV15
CDR3aa: CATRTGGTEAFF
CDR3nt: TGTGCCACCCGGACAGGAGGCACTGAAGCTTTCTTT

d_gene: NA
len: 13
abundance: NA
j_gene: TRBJ1-2
v_gene: TRBV15
CDR3aa: CATSRDLGAAPTF
CDR3nt: TGTGCCACCAGCAGAGATCTTGGTGCGGCTCCCACCTTC

d_gene: NA
len: 14
abundance: NA
j_gene: TRBJ1-3
v_gene: TRBV5-1
CDR3aa: CASSSRSSGNTIYF
CDR3nt: TGCGCCAGCAGCTCACGCAGCTCTGGAAACACCATATATTTT

d_gene: NA
len: 15
abundance: NA
j_gene: TRBJ2-7
v_gene: TRBV19
CDR3aa: CASSITGSRGYEQYF
CDR3nt: TGTGCCAGTAGTATAACGGGAAGCAGGGGCTACGAGCAGTACTTC

d_gene: NA
len: 15
abundance: NA
j_gene: TRBJ2-7
v_gene: TRBV9
CDR3aa: CASSVGNGGHYEQYF
CDR3nt: TGTGCCAGCAGCGTAGGTAACGGGGGGCACTACGAGCAGTACTTC